The 22 T cell receptor beta chains given below trace back to one sample, sequenced in a study of blood T cell repertoires in COVID-19. The protocol was immunoSEQ multiplex PCR, while the TCRdb copy is restricted to in-frame clones and leaves out a portion. The sample has 130,000 to 150,000 clones; about 79% are singletons. Sequencing was carried out using peripheral blood. All receptors derive from a woman of 80 years or more with acute or convalescent COVID-19.

The V gene is TRBV7-9, the J gene TRBJ2-2, with a tentative D call TRBD1 (6 bases). The V and J ends lost 7 bases and 1 base respectively, with 16 bases between them. Germline values: CDR1 SEHNR, CDR2 FQNEAQ (reference sequence). This CDR3 is 16 amino acids long. Here the CDR3 DNA reads TGTGCCAGCATCCCCTCGGGACAAGAGAACACCGGGGAGCTGTTTTTT. This gives the protein CASIPSGQENTGELFF.

The rearrangement joins TRBV5-1 to TRBJ1-4; D unresolved. The CDR3 spans 13 residues. Deletions cut 5 bases from V and 5 bases from J, with 10 bases between. Per the germline V gene, CDR1 is SGHRS and CDR2 is YFSETQ. CDR3 bases: TGCGCCAGCAGTCCTCCTGGCAATGAAAAACTGTTTTTT. This sequence encodes CASSPPGNEKLFF.

As DNA, the CDR3 is TGTGCCAGAAGCTTGACGGGGACACACCAATTTTGGGAGCTGTTTTTT. This translates into CARSLTGTHQFWELFF. The chain joins TRBV5-3 to TRBJ2-2, with D possibly being TRBD1 (6 bases). TRBV5-3 is assigned to the ORF class and has an uncertain function. Trimming took 1 base from V and 9 from J, leaving 19 bases between them. The CDR3 runs to 16 residues.

Only a few counts were recorded for this clone. V is TRBV2 and J is TRBJ1-5; 7 bases are shared with TRBD1. The J segment lost 3 bases and the V segment lost 6 bases, leaving 8 bases of the junction unmatched. The CDR3 runs 15 residues. Germline values: CDR1 SNHLY, CDR2 FYNNEI. Here the CDR3 reads CASRAPGQLNQPQHF. The CDR3 region has the DNA TGTGCCAGCAGAGCCCCGGGACAGCTCAATCAGCCCCAGCATTTT. Variable domain in full (rest from reference TRBV2 and TRBJ1-5): EPEVTQTPSHQVTQMGQEVILRCVPISNHLYFYWYRQILGQKVEFLVSFYNNEISEKSEIFDDQFSVERPDGSNFTLKIRSTKLEDSAMYFCASRAPGQLNQPQHFGDGTRLSIL.

The rearrangement links TRBV4-3 to TRBJ1-2, with 9 nucleotides matching TRBD1. Germline V gene lookup returns CDR1 LGHNA and CDR2 YSLEER. This CDR3 has 13 amino acids. J gave up 9 bases and V 4 bases, and 6 bases lay outside the gene matches. As DNA, the CDR3 is TGCGCCAGCAGCCTAAAAGGACAGGGGCGCTACACCTTC. Its protein product is CASSLKGQGRYTF.

This clone showed up just once. J is TRBJ1-1 and V is TRBV6-5; D ambiguous. The CDR3 length is 13 residues. Germline V gene lookup returns CDR1 MNHEY and CDR2 SVGAGI. Trimming cost V 6 bases and J 3 bases, with 11 bases left between them. CDR3 sequence (DNA): TGTGCCAGCAGCTTACAGAGATACACTGAAGCTTTCTTT. Its translation: CASSLQRYTEAFF.

This sequence joins TRBV5-1 and TRBJ1-5; TRBD1 aligns across 8 bases. The CDR3 spans 14 residues. Germline V gives CDR1 SGHRS, CDR2 YFSETQ. The V gene end was trimmed by 5 bases and the J gene end by 5 bases; junction bases not matched to a gene: 6. Here the CDR3 reads CASRLDRGDQPQHF. The CDR3 nucleotides read TGCGCCAGCAGGCTCGACAGGGGAGATCAGCCCCAGCATTTT. Complete variable domain (other parts from reference TRBV5-1 and TRBJ1-5): KAGVTQTPRYLIKTRGQQVTLSCSPISGHRSVSWYQQTPGQGLQFLFEYFSETQRNKGNFPGRFSGRQFSNSRSEMNVSTLELGDSALYLCASRLDRGDQPQHFGDGTRLSIL.

DNA for the CDR3: TGTGCCAGTAGTATACTCGGACAGGGAATGCCCCCAGTCGGCTATGGCTACACCTTC. It specifies CASSILGQGMPPVGYGYTF. V gene TRBV19 combines with J gene TRBJ1-2, with 8 bases fitting TRBD1. Per germline, CDR1 LNHDA and CDR2 SQIVND (reference sequence). The CDR3 loop spans 19 amino acids. V gave up 2 bases and J gave up 4 bases; unmatched junction bases: 18.

The gene calls are TRBV19 and TRBJ2-1, with TRBD2 identical over 7 bases. The CDR3 covers 13 residues. V lost 3 bases, J lost 8 bases, and 4 bases stayed unmatched. The V gene's germline CDR1 is LNHDA and CDR2 SQIVND (reference sequence). This CDR3 reads CASSMGEGYEQFF. CDR3 nucleotide sequence: TGTGCCAGTAGTATGGGGGAGGGCTATGAGCAGTTCTTC.

This clone was seen more than once but under ten times. This sequence joins TRBV21-1 and TRBJ2-4; the tabulated D call, TRBD1, remains unverified against the DNA. TRBV21-1 is annotated as a pseudogene. The CDR3 runs 18 residues. CDR3 nucleotides: TGTGCCAGCAGCAAGCCCCTACGACAGAGGACGGCCAAAAACATTCAGTACTTC. Amino acids: CASSKPLRQRTAKNIQYF.

V and J are TRBV4-2 and TRBJ2-3; D might be TRBD2 (6 bases). The CDR3 is 15 residues long. Trimming removed 5 bases at V and 2 bases at J, with 14 bases between. Looked up from germline, CDR1 is LGHNA and CDR2 is YNFKEQ. CDR3 region: CASSGSGDSTDTQYF. CDR3 DNA sequence: TGTGCCAGCAGCGGGTCCGGGGACTCCACAGATACGCAGTATTTT.

The rearrangement uses TRBV6-5 and TRBJ1-1; D is perhaps TRBD1 (6 bases). V dropped 5 bases and J dropped 3 bases, with 13 bases sitting between them. This CDR3 comprises 14 residues. The germline V gene encodes CDR1 MNHEY and CDR2 SVGAGI. The CDR3 DNA follows: TGTGCCAGCAGTACGGGGGGGCGGTACACTGAAGCTTTCTTT. It yields the protein CASSTGGRYTEAFF.

The chain is built from TRBV7-9 and TRBJ2-2; D gene uncertain. There are 17 residues in the CDR3. The germline V gene has CDR1 SEHNR and CDR2 FQNEAQ (reference sequence). The V end was cut by 3 bases, the J end by 3 bases, with 17 bases between. This CDR3 reads CASSFVVKRLYTGELFF. Written as DNA, the CDR3 is TGTGCCAGCAGCTTCGTGGTCAAGAGGTTATACACCGGGGAGCTGTTTTTT.

The V and J genes are TRBV2 and TRBJ1-1; 7 nucleotides align to TRBD1. With 5 bases clipped from V and 4 bases from J, the junction kept 10 bases outside the gene matches. CDR3 length: 15 amino acids. Per the germline V gene, CDR1 is SNHLY and CDR2 is FYNNEI. The CDR3 sequence: CASSYSGQIGTEAFF. CDR3 nucleotides: TGTGCCAGCAGTTACTCGGGACAGATAGGCACTGAAGCTTTCTTT. Filled out from reference TRBV2 and TRBJ1-1, the complete variable domain reads EPEVTQTPSHQVTQMGQEVILRCVPISNHLYFYWYRQILGQKVEFLVSFYNNEISEKSEIFDDQFSVERPDGSNFTLKIRSTKLEDSAMYFCASSYSGQIGTEAFFGQGTRLTVV.

The chain combines TRBV3-1 (or the pseudogene TRBV3-2) with TRBJ2-3; 8 bases fit TRBD1. V gave up 8 bases and J gave up 2 bases; unmatched junction bases: 3. The CDR3 spans 13 residues. Germline-derived CDR1 and CDR2 are LGHDT and YNNKEL (reference sequence). The CDR3 nucleotides are TGTGCCAGCCGACAGGGGCCCACAGATACGCAGTATTTT. It specifies CASRQGPTDTQYF.

The chain links TRBV24-1 to TRBJ2-1, with a tentative D call TRBD1 (6 bases). Germline CDR1 reads KGHDR; CDR2 reads SFDVKD. The ends were cut back, 6 bases at V and 0 bases at J, with 8 bases in the middle. The CDR3 covers 14 residues. CDR3 DNA sequence: TGTGCCACCAGTCAGGGGAGCTCCTACAATGAGCAGTTCTTC. Its translation: CATSQGSSYNEQFF.

J is TRBJ1-1 and V is TRBV6-2 or TRBV6-3, with D perhaps matching TRBD1 (5 bases). The CDR3 totals 13 residues. Looked up from germline, CDR1 is MNHEY and CDR2 is SVGEGT. V was clipped by 3 bases and J by 8 bases, with 13 bases between them. In DNA form, the CDR3 reads TGTGCCAGCAGTTATCCCCTGGGGGGGGAAGCTTTCTTT. Its translation is CASSYPLGGEAFF.

CDR3 sequence (DNA): TGCGCCAGCAGCGCCCGGGATCCGTATGGCTACACCTTC. As protein: CASSARDPYGYTF. The rearrangement uses TRBV5-1 and TRBJ1-2; D is uncertain. Per germline, CDR1 SGHRS and CDR2 YFSETQ. The CDR3 runs to 13 residues. V lost 4 bases, J lost 5 bases, and 12 bases lay in between.

This chain uses TRBV2 with TRBJ2-7, with D maybe TRBD1 (6 bases). Germline-derived CDR1 and CDR2 are SNHLY and FYNNEI. Trimming cost V 7 bases and J 0 bases, with 16 bases left between them. This CDR3 region has 15 residues. CDR3: CASNALTGVSYEQYF. The DNA for the CDR3 is TGTGCCAGCAATGCCCTGACAGGAGTCTCCTACGAGCAGTACTTC.

The rearrangement uses TRBV5-1 and TRBJ1-5; D perhaps matches TRBD1 (6 bases). The CDR3 is 14 residues long. Trimming took 4 bases from V and 6 from J, leaving 14 bases between them. Germline V gene lookup returns CDR1 SGHRS and CDR2 YFSETQ. The CDR3 nucleotides read TGCGCCAGCAGCCGAGGGGGTACGGGTCAGCCCCAGCATTTT. Translated: CASSRGGTGQPQHF.

The chain couples TRBV4-2 to TRBJ1-5; D is unclear. Germline CDR1 reads LGHNA; CDR2 reads YNFKEQ. This CDR3 comprises 16 residues. The V end lost 4 bases, the J end lost 0 bases, and 13 bases lay between the germline ends. DNA of the CDR3: TGTGCCAGCAGCCCATATAGCGGCTATAGCAATCAGCCCCAGCATTTT. Translation gives CASSPYSGYSNQPQHF.

The chain recombines TRBV18 with TRBJ2-7; 13 nucleotides line up with TRBD2. The ends lost 6 bases at V and 2 bases at J; junction bases unmatched: 4. This CDR3 is built from 15 residues. Germline V gene sequence: CDR1 KGHSH, CDR2 LQKENI. The CDR3 sequence is CASSPGTSGAYEQYF. In DNA, the CDR3 is TGTGCCAGCTCGCCGGGGACTAGCGGGGCCTACGAGCAGTACTTC.